Presented here are 20 T cell receptor beta chains from one specimen sequenced in a study of Graves' ophthalmopathy and Graves' hyperthyroidism. The study amplified TCR beta CDR3 regions using RNA transcripts. A first-round RT-PCR used HTBI primers, followed by a second-round multiplex PCR. TCRdb reanalysed the multiplex PCR reads using MiXCR and keeps one entry per CDR3 protein. This sample has around 670,000 distinct CDR3 sequences, with roughly 40% found just once. Sequences were obtained from peripheral blood. The receptors were sampled from an adult man with Graves' ophthalmopathy.

The V gene is TRBV20-1, the J gene TRBJ2-5; D may be TRBD2 (6 bases). V lost 5 bases and J lost 4, with 17 bases in between. The length of the CDR3 is 14 residues. Germline CDR1 and CDR2: DFQATT and SNEGSKA (reference sequence). CDR3 sequence (DNA): TGCAGTGCTCCCGTCCGGGCGGGGCCAGAGACCCAGTACTTC. Amino acid sequence: CSAPVRAGPETQYF.

There are many counts of this clonotype. The chain carries TRBV7-2 and TRBJ1-1, with D possibly TRBD1 on 5 matching bases. This CDR3 has 12 residues. CDR1 is SGHTA, CDR2 FQGNSA, per germline. Trimming left V 5 bases short and J 10 bases short, with 14 bases between. Here the CDR3 DNA reads TGTGCCAGCAGCGAGGCCAGGGTGGGAGCTTTCTTT. Translation: CASSEARVGAFF.

The chain is built from TRBV24-1 and TRBJ2-7, with D unclear. Germline CDR1 and CDR2: KGHDR and SFDVKD. This CDR3 region has 12 residues. V was clipped by 4 bases and J by 2 bases, with 5 bases between them. The chain's CDR3 is CATSEGPYEQYF. DNA of the CDR3: TGTGCCACCAGTGAGGGTCCCTACGAGCAGTACTTC.

This clonotype was seen many times. The chain combines TRBV7-7 with TRBJ1-6; D may be TRBD1 (6 bases). Trimming cost V 0 bases and J 10 bases, with 16 bases left between them. Germline values: CDR1 SSHAT, CDR2 FNYEAQ (reference sequence). This CDR3 has 16 amino acids. In DNA, the CDR3 is TGTGCCAGCAGCTTAGCGATCAGGGGTGGTTGGTCACCCCTCCACTTT. As protein: CASSLAIRGGWSPLHF.

Turning to this clonotype: One junction end disagrees with the germline gene, perhaps due to a read error. This CDR3 is CASSILTGTAEETQYF. CDR3 nucleotide sequence: TGTGCCAGCAGCATACTGACCGGGACAGCGGAAGAGACCCAGTACTTC. The genes are TRBV4-1 and TRBJ2-5; 7 bases match TRBD1. The germline gives CDR1 MGHRA, CDR2 YSYEKL. This CDR3 has 16 amino acids.

This clonotype was seen repeatedly, ten times or more. CDR3 sequence reads: CASSLLNTWGYTF. In DNA, the CDR3 is TGTGCCAGCAGCCTCTTAAATACCTGGGGCTACACCTTC. V and J are TRBV13 and TRBJ1-2, with unresolved D. The CDR3 is 13 residues long. Germline CDR1 and CDR2: PRHDT and FYEKMQ (reference sequence). The germline V and J ends were trimmed by 5 bases and 8 bases, with 15 bases remaining between them.

This clonotype was detected many times. This chain links TRBV29-1 with TRBJ2-5; D not certain. V dropped 3 bases and J dropped 7 bases, with 3 bases sitting between them. In germline, CDR1 is SQVTM, CDR2 ANQGSEA. This CDR3 has 9 residues. The DNA for the CDR3 is TGCAGCGTTGAGGTGACCCAGTACTTC. Protein: CSVEVTQYF.

The genes are TRBV7-8 and TRBJ2-5, with D perhaps matching TRBD1 or TRBD2 (5 bases each). CDR1 is SGHVS and CDR2 is FQNEAQ in the germline V gene. Trimming left V 5 bases short and J 4 bases short, with 20 bases between. The CDR3 runs 16 residues. DNA of the CDR3: TGTGCCAGCAGCAGACTCCGGGACGGTGGGATAGAGACCCAGTACTTC. Its translation is CASSRLRDGGIETQYF.

This clonotype occurred a few times. V is TRBV7-3 and J is TRBJ2-5; TRBD2 aligns across 10 bases. The J call may be mistaken, given a closer DNA end match to TRBJ2-7. The CDR3 runs to 15 residues. The germline gives CDR1 SGHTA, CDR2 FQGTGA. The CDR3 is CASSILSGGAGEQYF. Here the CDR3 DNA reads TGTGCCAGCAGCATACTGAGCGGGGGGGCTGGCGAGCAGTACTTC.

This clonotype was detected ten times or more. This sequence joins TRBV24-1 and TRBJ2-7; TRBD1 might be the D (5 bases). Trimming cost V 4 bases and J 6 bases, with 6 bases left between them. The CDR3 has 11 amino acids. Germline V lookup: CDR1 KGHDR, CDR2 SFDVKD. CDR3 sequence (DNA): TGTGCCACCAGTGAGGGGCCCGAGCAGTACTTC. Translating it yields CATSEGPEQYF.

The gene calls are TRBV11-2 and TRBJ1-2, with a possible D match to TRBD1 (5 bases). This CDR3 has 16 amino acids. Trimming stripped 3 bases from V and 6 bases from J, with 20 bases between. CDR1 and CDR2 from the germline V gene are SGHAT and FQNNGV. CDR3 bases: TGTGCCAGCAGCTTTAACAAAGTTGGACACCGAGATGGCTACACCTTC. Its translation: CASSFNKVGHRDGYTF.

There are many counts of this clonotype. CDR3 region: CATSRDLGLNTEAFF. For the CDR3, the DNA is TGTGCCACCAGCAGAGATCTGGGGTTGAACACTGAAGCTTTCTTT. The chain combines TRBV15 with TRBJ1-1; D unclear. The CDR3 is made up of 15 amino acids. V was trimmed by 0 bases and J by 0 bases, leaving 8 bases between them. CDR1 is LNHNV and CDR2 is YYDKDF in the germline V gene (reference sequence).

This clonotype was counted ten times or more. The rearrangement uses TRBV19 and TRBJ1-5; D is unclear. Germline values: CDR1 LNHDA, CDR2 SQIVND (reference sequence). Trimming took off 7 bases at V and 3 bases at J, with 7 bases between the two ends. The length of the CDR3 is 12 residues. This chain's CDR3 is CASTGFNQPQHF. CDR3 DNA: TGTGCCAGTACAGGCTTCAATCAGCCCCAGCATTTT.

V and J are TRBV15 and TRBJ2-7; D is perhaps TRBD2 (5 bases). The CDR3 totals 14 residues. Germline V gene sequence: CDR1 LNHNV, CDR2 YYDKDF (reference sequence). V lost 1 base to trimming and J lost 2 bases, with 9 bases between them. CDR3 coding DNA: TGTGCCACCAGCAGAGGGGGAGAGACCTACGAGCAGTACTTC. This codes for CATSRGGETYEQYF.

A note on this clonotype: Sequence at one end of the junction differs from germline and may be a read error. V usage is TRBV7-9 and J usage is TRBJ1-2, with D uncertain. CDR1 is SEHNR and CDR2 is FQNEAQ in the germline V gene (reference sequence). The CDR3 has 17 residues. The CDR3 here is CASHFLDAGASNYGHTF. Written as DNA, the CDR3 is TGTGCCAGCCATTTCCTGGACGCCGGAGCTTCTAACTATGGCCACACCTTC.

J is TRBJ1-6 and V is TRBV12-3 or TRBV12-4, with D perhaps matching TRBD1 (6 bases). Trimming left V 7 bases short and J 7 bases short, with 20 bases between. The CDR3 is made up of 16 amino acids. As DNA, the CDR3 is TGTGCCAGCACCTTATCCACACAGGGTAGGAATTCACCCCTCCACTTT. Translation: CASTLSTQGRNSPLHF.

This clonotype was seen many times. The rearrangement links TRBV24-1 to TRBJ1-5, with TRBD1 identical over 8 bases. The CDR3 runs 13 residues. J lost 2 bases, V lost 7 bases, and 0 bases had no gene match. The V gene's germline CDR1 is KGHDR and CDR2 SFDVKD. The CDR3 loop is CATRDRGNQPQHF. In DNA form, the CDR3 reads TGTGCCACCAGGGACAGGGGCAATCAGCCCCAGCATTTT.

This clonotype was seen more than once but under ten times. Compared with germline, one end of the junction differs, possibly owing to a read error. V is TRBV5-8 and J is TRBJ1-1; no firm D call. The germline V gene encodes CDR1 SGHTS and CDR2 YDEGEE. The CDR3 sequence is 16 residues long. The CDR3 region is CASSTHPGLLKTEAFF. CDR3 nucleotides: TGTGCCAGCAGCACACATCCAGGCCTCCTGAAGACTGAAGCTTTCTTT.

Many counts were recorded for this clonotype. The V call is TRBV15, the J call TRBJ2-5, with D perhaps being TRBD1 or TRBD2 (5 bases each). The V end was cut by 2 bases, the J end by 1 base, with 17 bases between. Looked up from germline, CDR1 is LNHNV and CDR2 is YYDKDF (reference sequence). The CDR3 spans 17 residues. CDR3 coding DNA: TGTGCCACCAGCAGATCGTGGGACCTGACAAGCCAAGAGACCCAGTACTTC. This gives the protein CATSRSWDLTSQETQYF.

The rearrangement uses TRBV2 and TRBJ2-7; 9 nucleotides align to TRBD1. Germline assignment: CDR1 SNHLY and CDR2 FYNNEI. The CDR3 is 14 residues long. After removal of 7 bases from V and 6 bases from J, the junction contained 10 bases not matched to a gene. The CDR3 protein is CASTWTGEEGEQYF. The CDR3 coding sequence is TGTGCCAGCACCTGGACAGGGGAGGAGGGCGAGCAGTACTTC.